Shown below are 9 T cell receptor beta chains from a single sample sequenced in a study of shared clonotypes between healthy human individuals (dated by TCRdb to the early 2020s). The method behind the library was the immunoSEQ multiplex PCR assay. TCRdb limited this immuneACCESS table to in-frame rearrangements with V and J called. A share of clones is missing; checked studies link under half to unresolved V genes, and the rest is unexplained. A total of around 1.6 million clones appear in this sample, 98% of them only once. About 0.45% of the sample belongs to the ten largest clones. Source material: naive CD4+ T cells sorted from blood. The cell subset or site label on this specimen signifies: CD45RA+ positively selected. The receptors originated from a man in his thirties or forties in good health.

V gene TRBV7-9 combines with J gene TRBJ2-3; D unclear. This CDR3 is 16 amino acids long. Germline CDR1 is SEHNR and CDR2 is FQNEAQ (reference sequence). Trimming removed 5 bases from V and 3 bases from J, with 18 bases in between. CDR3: CASSLGRAQWTDTQYF. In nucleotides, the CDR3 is TGTGCCAGCAGCCTAGGCCGGGCTCAGTGGACAGATACGCAGTATTTT.

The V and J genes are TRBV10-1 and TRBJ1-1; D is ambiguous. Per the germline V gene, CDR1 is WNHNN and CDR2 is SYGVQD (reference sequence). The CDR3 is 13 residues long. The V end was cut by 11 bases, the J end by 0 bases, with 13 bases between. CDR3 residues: CACSASLNTEAFF. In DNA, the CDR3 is TGCGCCTGTTCCGCGAGTCTGAACACTGAAGCTTTCTTT.

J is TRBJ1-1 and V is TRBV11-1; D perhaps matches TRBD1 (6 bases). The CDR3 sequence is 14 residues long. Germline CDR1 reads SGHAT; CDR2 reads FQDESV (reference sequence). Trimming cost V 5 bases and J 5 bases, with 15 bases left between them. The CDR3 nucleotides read TGTGCCAGCAGCCACAAAGGGGGAGGGACTGAAGCTTTCTTT. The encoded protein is CASSHKGGGTEAFF.

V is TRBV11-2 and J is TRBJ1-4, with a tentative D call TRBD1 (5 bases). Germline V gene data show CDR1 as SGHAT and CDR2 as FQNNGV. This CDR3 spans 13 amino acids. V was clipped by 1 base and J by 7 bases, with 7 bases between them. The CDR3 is CASSLGGVEKLFF. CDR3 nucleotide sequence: TGTGCCAGCAGCTTAGGAGGGGTTGAAAAACTGTTTTTT. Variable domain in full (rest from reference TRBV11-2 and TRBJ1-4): EAGVAQSPRYKIIEKRQSVAFWCNPISGHATLYWYQQILGQGPKLLIQFQNNGVVDDSQLPKDRFSAERLKGVDSTLKIQPAKLEDSAVYLCASSLGGVEKLFFGSGTQLSVL.

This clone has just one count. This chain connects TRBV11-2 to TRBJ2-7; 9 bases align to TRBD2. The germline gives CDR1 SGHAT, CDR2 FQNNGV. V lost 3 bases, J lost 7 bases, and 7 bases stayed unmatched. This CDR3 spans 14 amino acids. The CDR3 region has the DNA TGTGCCAGCAGCTTCACAGCGGGGGGAAGGGAGCAGTACTTC. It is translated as CASSFTAGGREQYF.

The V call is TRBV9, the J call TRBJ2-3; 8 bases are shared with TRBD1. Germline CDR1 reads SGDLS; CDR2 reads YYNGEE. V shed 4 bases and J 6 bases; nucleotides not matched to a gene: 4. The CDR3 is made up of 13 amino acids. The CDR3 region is CASSLRQGDTQYF. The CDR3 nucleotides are TGTGCCAGCAGCTTAAGACAGGGGGATACGCAGTATTTT.

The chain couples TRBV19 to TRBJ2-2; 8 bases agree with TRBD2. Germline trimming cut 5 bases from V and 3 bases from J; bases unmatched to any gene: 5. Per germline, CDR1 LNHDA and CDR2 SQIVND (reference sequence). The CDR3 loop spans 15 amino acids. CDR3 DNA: TGTGCCAGTAGTCCGGGACTAGTTTACACCGGGGAGCTGTTTTTT. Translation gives CASSPGLVYTGELFF.

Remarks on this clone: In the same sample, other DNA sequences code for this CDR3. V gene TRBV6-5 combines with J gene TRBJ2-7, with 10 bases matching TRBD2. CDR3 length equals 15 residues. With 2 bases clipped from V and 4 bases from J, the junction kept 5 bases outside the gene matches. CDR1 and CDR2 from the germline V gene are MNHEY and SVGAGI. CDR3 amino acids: CASSYASGSGYEQYF. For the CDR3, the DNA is TGTGCCAGCAGTTACGCTAGCGGGAGCGGATACGAGCAGTACTTC.

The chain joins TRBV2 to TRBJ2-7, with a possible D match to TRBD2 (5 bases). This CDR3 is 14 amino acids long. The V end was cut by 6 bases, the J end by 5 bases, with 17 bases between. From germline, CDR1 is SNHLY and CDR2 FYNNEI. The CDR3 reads CASRERVGDDEQYF. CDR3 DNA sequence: TGTGCCAGCAGGGAGAGGGTGGGAGATGACGAGCAGTACTTC. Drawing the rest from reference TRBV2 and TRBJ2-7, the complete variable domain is EPEVTQTPSHQVTQMGQEVILRCVPISNHLYFYWYRQILGQKVEFLVSFYNNEISEKSEIFDDQFSVERPDGSNFTLKIRSTKLEDSAMYFCASRERVGDDEQYFGPGTRLTVT.